This TCR beta chain was found in a study of a mutant IDH1 vaccine in newly diagnosed glioma. At the level of the study: There were roughly 62% males and about 38% females among treated patients, whose mean age was about 41 years. Those enrolled had earlier been treated with radiotherapy, temozolomide, or both, mostly both.

The CDR3 extends over 16 amino acids. Trimming took 0 bases from V and 4 from J; bases not matched to a gene: 6. Germline V gene lookup returns CDR1 SGHRS and CDR2 YFSETQ. Clones were sequenced by immunoSEQ multiplex PCR, and TCRdb holds only the in-frame ones, with some missing. The sample shows about 60,000 clones, roughly four fifths of them seen only once. The time point denotes: week 47, end of study. Alongside topical imiquimod, each dose of vaccine comprised 300 ug of mutant IDH1 20-mer peptide. The astrocytomas were IDH1-mutant, ATRX-negative, and WHO grade 3 or 4. In regard to this clone: Its antigen is unknown.

This TCR was sampled from a woman aged 45-65 years with glioma. The gene calls are TRBV5-1 and TRBJ2-5; 10 bases line up with TRBD2. The sample here was PBMCs, taken from a glioma patient whose treatment included an IDH1 peptide vaccine. The CDR3 nucleotides are TGCGCCAGCAGCTTGGCCGGGACTAGCGTCCCAGAGACCCAGTACTTC. Its protein is CASSLAGTSVPETQYF.